The 22 T cell receptor beta chains given below trace back to one sample, sequenced in a study of T cell responses to AZD1222 COVID-19 vaccine. TCRdb's table, derived via immunoSEQ multiplex PCR, lists solely in-frame clones and lacks some. The sample has 43,000 or so clones; 90% are singletons. Sequences were derived from peripheral blood, sampled 28 days after the second AZD1222 dose. Receptors originate from an adult who received the AZD1222 COVID-19 vaccine.

The chain combines TRBV3-1 (or the pseudogene TRBV3-2) with TRBJ2-1; D perhaps matches TRBD2 (6 bases). This CDR3 is built from 15 residues. The V and J ends lost 1 base and 4 bases respectively, with 11 bases between them. Germline V gene lookup returns CDR1 LGHDT and CDR2 YNNKEL (reference sequence). CDR3 nucleotide sequence: TGTGCCAGCAGCCAAGGGAATAGCGGATACAATGAGCAGTTCTTC. This translates into CASSQGNSGYNEQFF.

This sequence joins TRBV7-2 and TRBJ1-1, with 7 positions matching TRBD1. Trimming cost V 2 bases and J 12 bases; bases outside gene matches: 12. The length of the CDR3 is 14 residues. The V gene's germline CDR1 is SGHTA and CDR2 FQGNSA. The CDR3 region is CASSLNRGSGMTFF. The CDR3 coding sequence is TGTGCCAGCAGCTTAAACAGGGGAAGTGGTATGACTTTCTTT.

This clone was recorded only once. This chain joins TRBV12-5 and TRBJ2-3; the D gene is possibly TRBD2 (6 bases). This CDR3 contains 15 residues. Germline loops: CDR1 LGHNT, CDR2 FRNRAP. Deletions cut 4 bases from V and 1 base from J, with 12 bases between. The CDR3, as DNA: TGTGCTAGTGGTTCGGGACTGCGCGGCACAGATACGCAGTATTTT. As protein: CASGSGLRGTDTQYF.

This sequence joins TRBV19 and TRBJ1-5; D remains ambiguous. Trimming removed 5 bases at V and 3 bases at J, with 5 bases between. This CDR3 contains 12 residues. The germline V gene has CDR1 LNHDA and CDR2 SQIVND (reference sequence). This chain's CDR3 is CASSSYNQPQHF. As DNA, the CDR3 is TGTGCCAGTAGTTCGTACAATCAGCCCCAGCATTTT.

The rearrangement joins TRBV7-8 to TRBJ1-1; 9 bases line up with TRBD1. CDR3 length: 16 residues. The ends lost 5 bases at V and 0 bases at J; junction bases unmatched: 7. From germline, CDR1 is SGHVS and CDR2 FQNEAQ. The CDR3 sequence is CASSPRTGVMNTEAFF. The CDR3 bases are TGTGCCAGCAGCCCAAGGACAGGGGTCATGAACACTGAAGCTTTCTTT.

The chain employs TRBV6-5 and TRBJ2-5; 8 bases are a match to TRBD1. The ends lost 2 bases at V and 6 bases at J; junction bases unmatched: 2. Germline V gene sequence: CDR1 MNHEY, CDR2 SVGAGI. The CDR3 runs 13 residues. The chain's CDR3 is CASSYDRGQTQYF. In DNA, the CDR3 is TGTGCCAGCAGTTACGACAGGGGCCAGACCCAGTACTTC.

The CDR3 reads CASSREGARNTEAFF. CDR3 in DNA: TGTGCCAGCAGCCGAGAAGGGGCTAGGAACACTGAAGCTTTCTTT. The V and J genes are TRBV5-4 and TRBJ1-1, with D maybe TRBD1 (5 bases). Germline CDR1 and CDR2: SGHNT and YYREEE (reference sequence). The CDR3 extends over 15 amino acids. V was cut by 4 bases and J by 1 base, with 14 bases left in between.

DNA of the CDR3: TGTGCCAGCAGCCGCGCGGGGGATGGTAATCAGCCCCAGCATTTT. Amino acids: CASSRAGDGNQPQHF. The chain uses TRBV11-2 and TRBJ1-5; weak D call: TRBD1 (5 bases). CDR1 and CDR2 (germline): SGHAT, FQNNGV. V gave up 5 bases and J gave up 4 bases, with 15 bases separating them. The CDR3 is 15 residues long. Variable domain in full (rest from reference TRBV11-2 and TRBJ1-5): EAGVAQSPRYKIIEKRQSVAFWCNPISGHATLYWYQQILGQGPKLLIQFQNNGVVDDSQLPKDRFSAERLKGVDSTLKIQPAKLEDSAVYLCASSRAGDGNQPQHFGDGTRLSIL.

This clone was detected only once. The rearrangement links TRBV6-2 or TRBV6-3 to TRBJ1-2; 7 bases are a match to TRBD1. The CDR3 runs to 13 residues. V was clipped by 5 bases and J by 8 bases; unmatched bases: 8. Germline values: CDR1 MNHEY, CDR2 SVGEGT. Here the CDR3 reads CASSLQGSEGYTF. CDR3 bases: TGTGCCAGCAGTCTACAGGGGTCGGAGGGCTACACCTTC.

The V call is TRBV30, the J call TRBJ1-3; no clear D. V lost 4 bases, J lost 4 bases, and 17 bases lay in between. CDR3 size: 15 residues. The germline gives CDR1 GTSNPN, CDR2 SVGIG (reference sequence). CDR3 residues: CAWMGVGLRGNTIYF. The CDR3 DNA reads TGTGCCTGGATGGGCGTGGGGTTGAGAGGAAACACCATATATTTT.

This chain links TRBV4-3 with TRBJ1-2; 7 bases line up with TRBD1. The V gene's germline CDR1 is LGHNA and CDR2 YSLEER. V was pared by 0 bases and J by 6 bases, with 7 bases of the junction left unmatched. The CDR3 is 15 amino acids. The CDR3 DNA sequence: TGCGCCAGCAGCCAAGAAATCGGCAGGGGGAATGGCTACACCTTC. This gives the protein CASSQEIGRGNGYTF.

V is TRBV10-3 and J is TRBJ2-2, with TRBD2 identical over 16 bases. The CDR3 loop spans 16 amino acids. CDR1 is ENHRY, CDR2 SYGVKD, per germline. Trimming cost V 6 bases and J 6 bases; bases outside gene matches: 4. The CDR3 DNA sequence: TGTGCCATCAGCGGGACTAGCGGGGGGGCCCCCGGGGAGCTGTTTTTT. This translates into CAISGTSGGAPGELFF.

This clone was counted a single time. V and J are TRBV19 and TRBJ2-1; TRBD2 agrees at 11 bases. Per germline, CDR1 LNHDA and CDR2 SQIVND (reference sequence). The J segment lost 2 bases and the V segment lost 5 bases, leaving 2 bases of the junction unmatched. This CDR3 contains 15 residues. The CDR3 spells CASSLAGGPYNEQFF. CDR3 nucleotide sequence: TGTGCCAGTAGTCTAGCGGGGGGACCCTACAATGAGCAGTTCTTC.

This clone has only one observation. The rearrangement links TRBV12-3 or TRBV12-4 to TRBJ2-1; the match to TRBD1 covers 9 bases. Trimming cost V 7 bases and J 7 bases; bases outside gene matches: 5. The CDR3 totals 13 residues. The chain's CDR3 is CASIGTGMNEQFF. For the CDR3, the DNA is TGTGCCAGCATTGGGACAGGGATGAATGAGCAGTTCTTC.

The chain joins TRBV5-6 to TRBJ1-2, with a weak D call TRBD1 (5 bases). The CDR3 runs to 13 residues. Trimming cost V 4 bases and J 7 bases, with 14 bases left between them. CDR1 SGHDT and CDR2 YYEEEE come from the germline V gene. CDR3 sequence: CASSPTFGAGYTF. The CDR3 nucleotides read TGTGCCAGCAGCCCCACGTTTGGGGCTGGCTACACCTTC.

The V call is TRBV19, the J call TRBJ2-3; D is perhaps TRBD1 (6 bases). Germline V gene data show CDR1 as LNHDA and CDR2 as SQIVND (reference sequence). The CDR3 sequence is 12 residues long. Trimming removed 4 bases at V and 10 bases at J, with 12 bases between. CDR3 in amino acids: CASSTRQEAQYF. The CDR3 bases are TGTGCCAGTAGTACTAGACAGGAGGCGCAGTATTTT.

The chain has TRBV6-5 and TRBJ1-3, with D hard to call. The V and J ends lost 8 bases and 0 bases respectively, with 14 bases between them. The germline gives CDR1 MNHEY, CDR2 SVGAGI. The CDR3 is 15 amino acids. CDR3 sequence reads: CASGQRLDSGNTIYF. As DNA, the CDR3 is TGTGCCAGCGGGCAGCGGTTGGACTCTGGAAACACCATATATTTT.

The rearrangement uses TRBV10-3 and TRBJ2-3; tentative D call: TRBD2 (5 bases). This CDR3 comprises 19 residues. V lost 0 bases to trimming and J lost 4 bases, with 23 bases between them. CDR1 ENHRY and CDR2 SYGVKD come from the germline V gene. CDR3 nucleotide sequence: TGTGCCATCAGTGAGTCGAATCCCCGGACCCCGCCGAGGGCAGATACGCAGTATTTT. The encoded protein is CAISESNPRTPPRADTQYF.

The J gene is TRBJ2-7, the V gene TRBV6-6; tentative D call: TRBD2 (5 bases). Germline CDR1 MNHNY, CDR2 SVGAGI (reference sequence). V lost 4 bases and J 3 bases, leaving 7 bases between the germline ends. The CDR3 runs 12 residues. The CDR3 here is CASSSGSYEQYF. DNA of the CDR3: TGTGCCAGCAGTTCGGGGAGCTACGAGCAGTACTTC.

V gene TRBV5-5 combines with J gene TRBJ2-7; TRBD1 matches 9 bases. Per germline, CDR1 SGHKS and CDR2 YYEKEE (reference sequence). The CDR3 is 16 residues long. The trim removed 0 bases at V and 5 bases at J, leaving 9 bases unmatched. In DNA, the CDR3 is TGTGCCAGCAGCTTGGAGGGGACAGGGAGCATCGACGAGCAGTACTTC. It specifies CASSLEGTGSIDEQYF.

The chain uses TRBV10-1 and TRBJ1-4, with 8 bases aligning to TRBD1. The J segment lost 9 bases and the V segment lost 2 bases, leaving 5 bases of the junction unmatched. CDR3 size: 14 residues. CDR1 is WNHNN, CDR2 SYGVQD, per germline (reference sequence). CDR3 in amino acids: CASSERRTGQKLFF. Written as DNA, the CDR3 is TGCGCCAGCAGTGAGCGAAGGACAGGGCAAAAACTGTTTTTT.

Comment on this clone: Germline and junction disagree at one end, which may indicate a read error. The CDR3 loop reads CASTERRNTIYF. The CDR3 DNA is TGTGCCAGCACTGAAAGAAGAAACACCATATATTTT. This chain connects TRBV2 to TRBJ1-3; D gene ambiguous. The germline gives CDR1 SNHLY, CDR2 FYNNEI. The CDR3 has 12 residues.